The following is a TCR beta chain sequence with its context. Its antigen is not identified. This entry comes from a study of OX40 agonist ivuxolimab in advanced cancers. Study-wide background: Every patient in dose escalation had hepatocellular carcinoma, melanoma, renal cell or head and neck cancer.

Germline CDR1 is KGHSH and CDR2 is LQKENI. CDR3 length: 16 residues. The V end was cut by 5 bases, the J end by 5 bases, with 22 bases between. Repertoires were generated with immunoSEQ multiplex PCR, while TCRdb's copy carries only in-frame clones and drops some. The sample has 40,000 to 60,000 clones, approximately 90% seen once. Study-wide points: Clonal expansion was among the lowest in partial responders at 0.1-3.0 mg/kg, especially CD8+. More expanded clones were seen, on average, in CD8+ T cells than in CD4+.

The source material was CD4+ or CD8+ T cells sorted from blood, sampled in a trial of the OX40 agonist ivuxolimab. This rearrangement joins TRBV18 to TRBJ2-7; unclear D gene. The clonotype originates from an adult with an advanced solid tumor such as melanoma, head and neck, liver or kidney cancer. Here the CDR3 reads CASSVSIAERPDEQYF. The DNA of the CDR3 is TGTGCCAGCTCAGTATCTATCGCCGAGCGCCCAGACGAGCAGTACTTC.